This TCR beta chain originates from a study of OX40 agonist ivuxolimab in advanced cancers. Peripheral blood came from all dose cohorts at three timepoints. Regarding this clone: The antigen is unknown.

Clones were sequenced by immunoSEQ multiplex PCR, and TCRdb holds only the in-frame ones, with some missing. The profile shows 84,000 or so clones, roughly 82% of them singletons. General study results and limits: Mean expanded clone counts were higher in CD8+ than CD4+ T cells.

The source was CD4+ or CD8+ T cells sorted from blood, collected in a trial of the OX40 agonist ivuxolimab. This clonotype was sampled from an adult with an advanced solid tumor such as melanoma, head and neck, liver or kidney cancer.

The CDR3 sequence: CASRMKTGVAEAFF. The CDR3 nucleotides are TGCGCCAGCAGGATGAAGACAGGGGTGGCTGAAGCTTTCTTT. The V gene is TRBV23-1, the J gene TRBJ1-1; 8 nucleotides agree with TRBD1. TRBV23-1 is noted as an ORF with a role that remains uncertain. V was pared by 6 bases and J by 6 bases, with 9 bases of the junction left unmatched. The CDR3 loop spans 14 amino acids.